The rows below give T cell receptor beta chains drawn from one sample of a study of blood T cell repertoires in COVID-19. Sequenced by immunoSEQ multiplex PCR; TCRdb stores in-frame clones only, minus some. The data show some 150,000 clones, with approximately 82% seen just once and around 1.6% held by the top ten. Material: peripheral blood. These receptor sequences come from a human donor in a cohort sampled during active COVID-19. CDR3s include the opening cysteine and the closing phenylalanine or tryptophan. Each record gives: CDR3 DNA, CDR3 protein, D gene, clone size, J gene, V gene, CDR3 length. A D gene is named only where the DNA matches it firmly. Not every row has a clone size; where given, it reads once, few, many or a size class.

TGTGCCAGCGGAGTGGCCGACTATGGCTACACCTTC,CASGVADYGYTF,NA,NA,TRBJ1-2,TRBV6-5,12
TGTGCCAGTAGTGCACAGGGATACGAGCAGTACTTC,CASSAQGYEQYF,NA,few,TRBJ2-7,TRBV19,12
TGTGCCAGCAGCCTCGAGAGAGGCGGCTCCTACGAGCAGTACTTC,CASSLERGGSYEQYF,NA,NA,TRBJ2-7,TRBV14,15
TGCGCCAGCAGTCAGGGGGTTGGGAGCGGGAGGGCCCAGACCCAGTACTTC,CASSQGVGSGRAQTQYF,TRBD2,NA,TRBJ2-5,TRBV23-1,17
TGTGCCAGTAGGGCGACAGGGTACACAGATACGCAGTATTTT,CASRATGYTDTQYF,TRBD1,NA,TRBJ2-3,TRBV19,14
TGTGCCAGCAGCTTCCGGCGGGGGGGGACAGATACGCAGTATTTT,CASSFRRGGTDTQYF,TRBD2,NA,TRBJ2-3,TRBV7-2,15
TGTGCCAGTATGGACCGGCGGCGGGGTAATGAAAAACTGTTTTTT,CASMDRRRGNEKLFF,NA,NA,TRBJ1-4,TRBV19,15
TGTGCCAGCAGTTTCCAGGGGGTGACTAGATACAATGAGCAGTTCTTC,CASSFQGVTRYNEQFF,NA,NA,TRBJ2-1,TRBV27,16
TGTGCCAGCAGGGTACAGGGCAATCAGCCCCAGCATTTT,CASRVQGNQPQHF,NA,NA,TRBJ1-5,TRBV2,13
TGTGCCAGCAGTGTCCCGGGACAGGGAGCAGCGCGCAACATTCAGTACTTC,CASSVPGQGAARNIQYF,TRBD1,NA,TRBJ2-4,TRBV6-1,17
TGTGCCAGCAGCCCGGGACACGGAACCTACGAGCAGTACTTC,CASSPGHGTYEQYF,NA,once,TRBJ2-7,TRBV6-5,14
TGTGCCTGGAGTAAGACAGCGAACACCGGGGAGCTGTTTTTT,CAWSKTANTGELFF,NA,NA,TRBJ2-2,TRBV30,14
TGTGCCAGCACCCAAGGGGCAGCTTATAATTCACCCCTCCACTTT,CASTQGAAYNSPLHF,NA,NA,TRBJ1-6,TRBV5-6,15
TGTGCCAGCAGCTTAAGGTGGAGCGGGATGTACGAGCAGTACTTC,CASSLRWSGMYEQYF,TRBD2,NA,TRBJ2-7,TRBV28,15
TGTGCCAGTGGGGGACAGGCGGGGGACTATGGCTACACCTTC,CASGGQAGDYGYTF,TRBD1,NA,TRBJ1-2,TRBV19,14
TGTGCCAGCAGCCAGGGCGGGCCCGCGACCAACTATGGCTACACCTTC,CASSQGGPATNYGYTF,NA,NA,TRBJ1-2,TRBV14,16
TGTGCCAGCGGTCAGGGAAACACCATATATTTT,CASGQGNTIYF,NA,NA,TRBJ1-3,TRBV6-5,11
TGTGCCAGCAGTCCGTGGGGGACAGGAAGAGGCTATGGCTACACCTTC,CASSPWGTGRGYGYTF,TRBD1,NA,TRBJ1-2,TRBV28,16
TGTGCCAGCAGCTTGGGGGGACTAGCCTACGAGCAGTACTTC,CASSLGGLAYEQYF,TRBD2,few,TRBJ2-7,TRBV5-8,14
TGTGCCAGTAGTACCGGACAGGGAAGATCGGGGCAGGAGACCCAGTACTTC,CASSTGQGRSGQETQYF,TRBD1,NA,TRBJ2-5,TRBV19,17
TGCGCCAGCAGCTTGGGAGGGCTCTCTGGAAACACCATATATTTT,CASSLGGLSGNTIYF,NA,NA,TRBJ1-3,TRBV5-1,15
TGCGCCAGCAGCCCGACGGGGAATGCTGGAAACACCATATATTTT,CASSPTGNAGNTIYF,NA,NA,TRBJ1-3,TRBV5-1,15
TGTGCCAGCAGCCAACAGGGATGGGACGAAAAACTGTTTTTT,CASSQQGWDEKLFF,NA,NA,TRBJ1-4,TRBV5-4,14
TGCGCCAGCAGCCCGCCCGGGGCAGGGGGTTCCTACGAGCAGTACTTC,CASSPPGAGGSYEQYF,TRBD1,NA,TRBJ2-7,TRBV5-1,16
TGTGCCAGTACTGGGCTAGCGGGAGTGTCCACCGGGGAGCTGTTTTTT,CASTGLAGVSTGELFF,TRBD2,NA,TRBJ2-2,TRBV19,16
TGCGCCAGCAGCAAGACAGGGGACGGCTACACCTTC,CASSKTGDGYTF,TRBD1,NA,TRBJ1-2,TRBV5-1,12
TGCGCCAGCAAGGGGGAGTTAGAAGCTTTCTTT,CASKGELEAFF,NA,NA,TRBJ1-1,TRBV5-1,11
TGTGCCAGTAGAACTCTAGCGGCAGATACGCAGTATTTT,CASRTLAADTQYF,TRBD2,NA,TRBJ2-3,TRBV19,13
TGTGCCAGCAGCCCGGCCCTCTACTCTATCGAGGTCACAGATACGCAGTATTTT,CASSPALYSIEVTDTQYF,NA,NA,TRBJ2-3,TRBV3-1/TRBV3-2,18
TGCGCCAGCAGCCCCGACTACCTTAGCGGGAGTTCCTACGAGCAGTACTTC,CASSPDYLSGSSYEQYF,TRBD2,NA,TRBJ2-7,TRBV4-3,17
TGTGCCAGCAGTACAGACAGGGAAACAACTGAAGCTTTCTTT,CASSTDRETTEAFF,TRBD1,NA,TRBJ1-1,TRBV6-2/TRBV6-3,14
TGTGCCAGCAGCCAGGGACAGGCGGGGTCCCAGCATTTT,CASSQGQAGSQHF,TRBD1,NA,TRBJ1-5,TRBV5-6,13
TGTGCCAGCAGCGTAAGAGGTAGCGGGAGCTCCTACAATGAGCAGTTCTTC,CASSVRGSGSSYNEQFF,TRBD2,NA,TRBJ2-1,TRBV9,17
TGTGCCAGCAGCTTCCTCGGACTAGCGGTTAAAGAGACCCAGTACTTC,CASSFLGLAVKETQYF,TRBD2,NA,TRBJ2-5,TRBV7-9,16
TGTGCCAGCAGTGAACAAGCGGGAGGTATCACCGAGCAGTACTTC,CASSEQAGGITEQYF,TRBD2,NA,TRBJ2-7,TRBV6-1,15
TGCGCCAGCAGCGAACAGGCGGATTCACCCCTCCACTTT,CASSEQADSPLHF,NA,NA,TRBJ1-6,TRBV5-1,13
TGTGCCAGTAAATCCTCGGGGCGGGAGGGCCGAGAGACCCAGTACTTC,CASKSSGREGRETQYF,TRBD2,NA,TRBJ2-5,TRBV19,16
TGTGCCAGTAGTATCGGGCTAGCGGGAGCCAAAAACATTCAGTACTTC,CASSIGLAGAKNIQYF,TRBD2,NA,TRBJ2-4,TRBV19,16
TGCGCCAGCAGCCAAGATGGTAGCGGGAGCTCCTACAATGAGCAGTTCTTC,CASSQDGSGSSYNEQFF,TRBD2,NA,TRBJ2-1,TRBV4-1,17
TGTGCCAGCAGCTTCACACAAGAGACCCAGTACTTC,CASSFTQETQYF,NA,NA,TRBJ2-5,TRBV11-2,12
TGCGCCAGCAGCCCGGACAGGGCCTACGAGCAGTACTTC,CASSPDRAYEQYF,TRBD1,NA,TRBJ2-7,TRBV5-1,13
TGTGCCACCAGCAGAAGGGGGGGAGCGAGCAATCAGCCCCAGCATTTT,CATSRRGGASNQPQHF,NA,NA,TRBJ1-5,TRBV15,16
TGTGCCAGCAGTTACGAGGCGGGTAGGGGGGAGCAGTTCTTC,CASSYEAGRGEQFF,NA,NA,TRBJ2-1,TRBV6-6,14
TGTGCCAGTAGCCTGGGAGGCACCATATATTTT,CASSLGGTIYF,NA,NA,TRBJ1-3,TRBV19,11
TGTGCCATAAGACCGGTTACGGGAGGGCCGGCCGGGGAGCTGTTTTTT,CAIRPVTGGPAGELFF,TRBD2,NA,TRBJ2-2,TRBV10-3,16
TGTGCCAGCAGCTTAGGGACTAGCGGGAATCGAGATGAGCAGTTCTTC,CASSLGTSGNRDEQFF,TRBD2,NA,TRBJ2-1,TRBV11-3,16
TGTGCCAGCAGTTTGGGACGTTCCGGGGGGGGTGAGCAGTTCTTC,CASSLGRSGGGEQFF,TRBD2,NA,TRBJ2-1,TRBV2,15
TGTGCCAGCAGCTTGGTCGCTAGCGGGAACAAGCAGTTCTTC,CASSLVASGNKQFF,TRBD2,NA,TRBJ2-1,TRBV5-8,14
TGTGCCAGCAGTTACTCCGCTGCGAGCAATCAGCCCCAGCATTTT,CASSYSAASNQPQHF,NA,NA,TRBJ1-5,TRBV6-6,15
TGTGCCAGCAGTTTTCTAGGACAGGGGGCTGTGGTAGATAATTCACCCCTCCACTTT,CASSFLGQGAVVDNSPLHF,TRBD1,few,TRBJ1-6,TRBV28,19
TGTGCCAGCAGGGGGAGGCCTGCCGAGCAGTACTTC,CASRGRPAEQYF,NA,NA,TRBJ2-7,TRBV28,12
TGTGCCAGCAGTCTGCAGGGAGGTCAGCCCCAGCATTTT,CASSLQGGQPQHF,NA,NA,TRBJ1-5,TRBV27,13
TGTGCCAGCAGTTTCGGCGGGAGGGGGACCGGGGAGCTGTTTTTT,CASSFGGRGTGELFF,TRBD2,NA,TRBJ2-2,TRBV27,15
TGTGCCAGCAGCTTAGGATTGCGACTAGCGGGACACACCGGGGAGCTGTTTTTT,CASSLGLRLAGHTGELFF,TRBD2,NA,TRBJ2-2,TRBV7-2,18
TGTGCCAGTAGCAGAAACTTAGCGGGAACCCCCGAGCAGTACTTC,CASSRNLAGTPEQYF,TRBD2,few,TRBJ2-7,TRBV19,15